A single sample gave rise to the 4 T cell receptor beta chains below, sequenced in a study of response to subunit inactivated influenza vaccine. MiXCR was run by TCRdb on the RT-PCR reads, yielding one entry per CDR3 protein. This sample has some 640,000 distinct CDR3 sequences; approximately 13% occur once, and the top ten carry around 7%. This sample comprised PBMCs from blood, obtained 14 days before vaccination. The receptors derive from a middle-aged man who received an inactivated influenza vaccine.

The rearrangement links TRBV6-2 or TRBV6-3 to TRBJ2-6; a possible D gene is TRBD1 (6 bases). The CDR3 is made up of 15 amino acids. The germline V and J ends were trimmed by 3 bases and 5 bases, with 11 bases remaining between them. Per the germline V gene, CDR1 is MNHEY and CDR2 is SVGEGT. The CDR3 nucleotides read TGTGCCAGCAGTTATTCAGGGGCCCGGGCCAACGTCCTGACTTTC. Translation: CASSYSGARANVLTF.

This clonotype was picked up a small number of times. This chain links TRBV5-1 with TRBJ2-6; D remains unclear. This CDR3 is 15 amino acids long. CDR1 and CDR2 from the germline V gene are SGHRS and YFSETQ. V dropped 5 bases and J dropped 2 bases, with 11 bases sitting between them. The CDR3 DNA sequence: TGCGCCAGCAGGATGGACGCCGCTGGGGCCAACGTCCTGACTTTC. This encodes CASRMDAAGANVLTF.

CDR3 sequence (DNA): TGTGCCAGCAGCCCCTATCAAGGCAGGGGACACAATGAGCAGTTCTTC. This translates into CASSPYQGRGHNEQFF. V usage is TRBV7-9 and J usage is TRBJ2-1; tentatively, D is TRBD1 (6 bases). Trimming removed 5 bases at V and 5 bases at J, with 19 bases between. CDR1 and CDR2 (germline): SEHNR, FQNEAQ (reference sequence). CDR3 length: 16 amino acids.

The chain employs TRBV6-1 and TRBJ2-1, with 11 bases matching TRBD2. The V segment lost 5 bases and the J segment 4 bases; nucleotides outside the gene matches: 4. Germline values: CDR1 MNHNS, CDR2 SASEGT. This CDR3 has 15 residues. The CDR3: CASSPSGRYYNEQFF. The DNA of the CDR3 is TGTGCCAGCAGTCCTAGCGGGAGGTATTACAATGAGCAGTTCTTC.